The 19 T cell receptor beta chains below come from one sample, sequenced in a study of cytomegalovirus exposure and HLA in healthy donors (dated by TCRdb to 2015 to 2018). Libraries were made using the immunoSEQ multiplex PCR assay. A mixture of 60 forward primers for TCR Vbeta segments and 13 reverse primers for TCR Jbeta segments was used in the multiplex PCR. This immuneACCESS table, as held by TCRdb, lists in-frame sequences with V and J called but not all clones. Of the missing ones, under half trace to an unresolved V gene in checked studies; the others have no known cause. The sample has some 97,000 clones on record, approximately 77% of them singletons. The ten top clones hold around 14% of the sample. Specimen: PBMCs. The receptors were gathered from a male donor in good health and CMV-seropositive.

The rearrangement links TRBV19 to TRBJ2-7; TRBD1 agrees at 7 bases. The J segment lost 7 bases and the V segment lost 5 bases, leaving 14 bases of the junction unmatched. Germline-derived CDR1 and CDR2 are LNHDA and SQIVND (reference sequence). The CDR3 is 15 residues long. Written as DNA, the CDR3 is TGTGCCAGTAGTTCCTCCTTCACAGGGGTGTGGGAGCAGTACTTC. Amino acid sequence: CASSSSFTGVWEQYF.

This sequence joins TRBV5-1 and TRBJ2-2, with 12 bases fitting TRBD2. The CDR3 runs to 17 residues. Per the germline V gene, CDR1 is SGHRS and CDR2 is YFSETQ. With V trimmed by 0 bases and J by 4 bases, 4 bases remained unmatched. CDR3 in DNA: TGCGCCAGCAGCTTGGTCCTAGCGGGGGGGCCCACCGGGGAGCTGTTTTTT. Its translation is CASSLVLAGGPTGELFF.

The chain links TRBV27 to TRBJ2-7, with TRBD1 as a possible D gene (5 bases). Trimming took 4 bases from V and 0 from J, leaving 10 bases between them. The CDR3 is 14 residues long. CDR1 is MNHEY and CDR2 is SMNVEV in the germline V gene (reference sequence). The CDR3 bases are TGTGCCAGCAGTTATTCAGGGTACTCCTACGAGCAGTACTTC. It is translated as CASSYSGYSYEQYF.

The chain links TRBV14 to TRBJ1-1, with unresolved D. The germline CDR1 and CDR2 sequences are SGHDN and FVKESK. The CDR3 consists of 12 residues. The ends were cut back, 1 base at V and 7 bases at J, with 7 bases in the middle. The CDR3 is CASSQVNLEAFF. In DNA form, the CDR3 reads TGTGCCAGCAGCCAAGTAAATCTTGAAGCTTTCTTT. The full variable domain, rest sourced from reference TRBV14 and TRBJ1-1, is EAGVTQFPSHSVIEKGQTVTLRCDPISGHDNLYWYRRVMGKEIKFLLHFVKESKQDESGMPNNRFLAERTGGTYSTLKVQPAELEDSGVYFCASSQVNLEAFFGQGTRLTVV.

This clone was detected only a few times. The chain has TRBV7-2 and TRBJ2-1; D remains ambiguous. Germline CDR1 is SGHTA and CDR2 is FQGNSA. V lost 1 base and J lost 12, with 25 bases in between. The CDR3 extends over 17 amino acids. The CDR3 nucleotides are TGTGCCAGCAGCTTAGTATTTCGCGGAAGTGCCTTTATCTTGCAGTTCTTC. This translates into CASSLVFRGSAFILQFF.

The CDR3 bases are TGTGCCTGGAGTGCACTCAGAGGATTTTCAGATGAGCAGTTCTTC. It yields the protein CAWSALRGFSDEQFF. The chain is built from TRBV30 and TRBJ2-1; the D is unclear. CDR3 length: 15 residues. Germline CDR1 reads GTSNPN; CDR2 reads SVGIG (reference sequence). Trimming pared 1 base from V and 8 bases from J, leaving 18 bases between.

The CDR3 DNA sequence: TGCAGCGTTGCTCAGTTTTATATCACAGATACGCAGTATTTT. Translation: CSVAQFYITDTQYF. J is TRBJ2-3 and V is TRBV29-1; D unclear. From germline, CDR1 is SQVTM and CDR2 ANQGSEA. Trimming shortened V by 4 bases and J by 2 bases, and 13 bases separated the two germline ends. The CDR3 is 14 residues long.

The V and J genes are TRBV7-2 and TRBJ1-2; 9 bases line up with TRBD1. Losses at the gene ends were 1 base for V and 3 bases for J; bases not matched to a gene: 9. The CDR3 extends over 17 amino acids. The germline gives CDR1 SGHTA, CDR2 FQGNSA. CDR3 sequence (DNA): TGTGCCAGCAGCTTAGAACCCCTAAGGACAGGGGACTATGGCTACACCTTC. This sequence encodes CASSLEPLRTGDYGYTF.

On this clone: The sample carries other DNA sequences with the same CDR3. The chain employs TRBV6-5 and TRBJ1-6; 7 nucleotides line up with TRBD1. The V gene end was trimmed by 6 bases and the J gene end by 7 bases; junction bases not matched to a gene: 6. Germline V gives CDR1 MNHEY, CDR2 SVGAGI. The CDR3 is 14 residues long. Here the CDR3 reads CASSAGTANSPLHF. The CDR3 DNA is TGTGCCAGCAGCGCCGGGACAGCAAATTCACCCCTCCACTTT.

This clone was observed once. This rearrangement joins TRBV5-1 to TRBJ2-2; 9 nucleotides line up with TRBD2. The CDR3 extends over 16 amino acids. Germline V gives CDR1 SGHRS, CDR2 YFSETQ. J was trimmed by 3 bases and V by 6 bases; bases with no gene match: 9. In DNA, the CDR3 is TGCGCCAGCATCGGGGGGCCTAGCGGGGACACCGGGGAGCTGTTTTTT. Translating it yields CASIGGPSGDTGELFF.

This chain connects TRBV7-9 to TRBJ2-5, with 9 bases aligning to TRBD1. The CDR3 length is 15 residues. V trimming: 3 bases; J trimming: 5 bases; junction bases outside the gene matches: 7. Looked up from germline, CDR1 is SEHNR and CDR2 is FQNEAQ (reference sequence). CDR3 amino acids: CASSFFGQGRETQYF. The DNA of the CDR3 is TGTGCCAGCAGCTTCTTTGGACAGGGGCGGGAGACCCAGTACTTC.

CDR3 coding DNA: TGTGCCAGCAGCCGACAGGGGCCTAGCACAGATACGCAGTATTTT. Its protein product is CASSRQGPSTDTQYF. The J gene is TRBJ2-3, the V gene TRBV7-9; 8 nucleotides align to TRBD1. This CDR3 has 15 residues. Germline values: CDR1 SEHNR, CDR2 FQNEAQ (reference sequence). J gave up 0 bases and V 5 bases, and 4 bases lay outside the gene matches.

The chain combines TRBV19 with TRBJ2-5; D is perhaps TRBD2 (6 bases). Germline V gene lookup returns CDR1 LNHDA and CDR2 SQIVND (reference sequence). The CDR3 totals 15 residues. V lost 5 bases and J lost 2, with 15 bases in between. CDR3 bases: TGTGCCAGTAGTGCCAGCGGGCTGCCTCAAGAGACCCAGTACTTC. It translates to CASSASGLPQETQYF.

This chain uses TRBV10-3 with TRBJ2-7; a possible D gene is TRBD2 (6 bases). V was shortened by 3 bases and J by 9 bases, with 18 bases between the two germline ends. Germline V lookup: CDR1 ENHRY, CDR2 SYGVKD. This CDR3 has 14 amino acids. CDR3 bases: TGTGCCATCAGTGAAGGGGACCTAAAGGAGGGGCAGTACTTC. Translated: CAISEGDLKEGQYF.

The V and J genes are TRBV11-3 and TRBJ2-3; no reliable D call. This CDR3 comprises 12 residues. The germline V gene has CDR1 SGHNT and CDR2 YENEEA. The V gene lost 0 bases and the J gene lost 5 bases, with 3 bases spanning the gap. CDR3 in DNA: TGTGCCAGCAGCTTAGACAGAGATACGCAGTATTTT. It yields the protein CASSLDRDTQYF.

This clone was seen a handful of times. The CDR3 loop reads CASVSGAYMNTEAFF. CDR3 in DNA: TGTGCCAGCGTAAGTGGGGCCTACATGAACACTGAAGCTTTCTTT. The rearrangement joins TRBV9 to TRBJ1-1, with a possible D match to TRBD1 (5 bases). Germline CDR1 SGDLS, CDR2 YYNGEE. Trimming left V 7 bases short and J 0 bases short, with 16 bases between. The CDR3 loop spans 15 amino acids. Using reference TRBV9 and TRBJ1-1 for the parts outside the CDR3, the full variable domain is DSGVTQTPKHLITATGQRVTLRCSPRSGDLSVYWYQQSLDQGLQFLIQYYNGEERAKGNILERFSAQQFPDLHSELNLSSLELGDSALYFCASVSGAYMNTEAFFGQGTRLTVV.

The chain combines TRBV29-1 with TRBJ2-7; D uncertain. Germline-derived CDR1 and CDR2 are SQVTM and ANQGSEA. This CDR3 spans 12 amino acids. V was shortened by 2 bases and J by 2 bases, with 7 bases between the two germline ends. In DNA, the CDR3 is TGCAGCGTTGAATCCGGTCCCTACGAGCAGTACTTC. This gives the protein CSVESGPYEQYF.

This sequence joins TRBV29-1 and TRBJ1-1; a possible D gene is TRBD1 (6 bases). The CDR3 has 11 amino acids. Between the trimmed V and J ends, which lost 6 bases and 2 bases, there was a span of 7 bases. CDR1 and CDR2 (germline): SQVTM, ANQGSEA. The CDR3 coding sequence is TGCAGCGTGGACAGTAACACTGAAGCTTTCTTT. This gives the protein CSVDSNTEAFF.

In this sample, this clone turned up a few times. The V gene is TRBV7-9, the J gene TRBJ2-1; 10 bases line up with TRBD2. Looked up from germline, CDR1 is SEHNR and CDR2 is FQNEAQ (reference sequence). With 4 bases clipped from V and 10 bases from J, the junction kept 13 bases outside the gene matches. The CDR3 has 16 residues. In DNA, the CDR3 is TGTGCCAGCAGCTCCCAAGTAGCGGGGGGCCGGCTGGAGCAGTTCTTC. Translated: CASSSQVAGGRLEQFF.